Listed below are T cell receptor beta chains from one sample, sequenced in a study of blood T cell repertoires in COVID-19. Sequencing was performed with immunoSEQ multiplex PCR; in TCRdb, only in-frame clones are kept and a portion is missing. This table has some 120,000 clones, over 75% appearing once. The source material was peripheral blood. These receptors originate from a middle-aged man with acute or convalescent COVID-19. CDR3s include the opening cysteine and the closing phenylalanine or tryptophan. D genes are given only for firm matches. Size is stated for part of the rows, as once, few or many counts, or as a class when the clone is expanded.

J gene: TRBJ2-6; V gene: TRBV5-1; clone size: -; D gene: -; CDR3 DNA: TGCGCCAGCAGCTTGACGGGTACTGGGGCCAACGTCCTGACTTTC; CDR3 protein: CASSLTGTGANVLTF
J gene: TRBJ2-1; V gene: TRBV5-1; clone size: -; D gene: -; CDR3 DNA: TGCGCCAGCAGCTTGGTTCTAAACAATGAGCAGTTCTTC; CDR3 protein: CASSLVLNNEQFF
J gene: TRBJ1-4; V gene: TRBV25-1; clone size: -; D gene: TRBD1; CDR3 DNA: TGTGCCAGCAGTGCAGGGGGCGGGGGAAAACTGTTTTTT; CDR3 protein: CASSAGGGGKLFF
J gene: TRBJ2-3; V gene: TRBV6-2/TRBV6-3; clone size: -; D gene: TRBD2; CDR3 DNA: TGTGCCAGCAGCCAAACGACTAGCTTCGGCAACCTCCCCCATACGCAGTATTTT; CDR3 protein: CASSQTTSFGNLPHTQYF
J gene: TRBJ2-1; V gene: TRBV5-1; clone size: once; D gene: -; CDR3 DNA: TGCGCCAGCAGCCCCAATGAAGTGGGGAGCTCCTACAATGAGCAGTTCTTC; CDR3 protein: CASSPNEVGSSYNEQFF
J gene: TRBJ1-1; V gene: TRBV12-3/TRBV12-4; clone size: -; D gene: -; CDR3 DNA: TGTGCCAGCAGTTTACTCCCTAACACTGAAGCTTTCTTT; CDR3 protein: CASSLLPNTEAFF
J gene: TRBJ2-7; V gene: TRBV7-2; clone size: -; D gene: -; CDR3 DNA: TGTGCCAGCAGCTCCGCCTACGAGCAGTACTTC; CDR3 protein: CASSSAYEQYF
J gene: TRBJ2-2; V gene: TRBV5-4; clone size: -; D gene: -; CDR3 DNA: TGTGCCAGCAGCTTACTAGTAGGCACCGGGGAGCTGTTTTTT; CDR3 protein: CASSLLVGTGELFF
J gene: TRBJ2-7; V gene: TRBV7-8; clone size: -; D gene: TRBD2; CDR3 DNA: TGTGCCAGCATCCCGGCTAGCGGAACCTACGAGCAGTACTTC; CDR3 protein: CASIPASGTYEQYF
J gene: TRBJ2-2; V gene: TRBV7-9; clone size: -; D gene: -; CDR3 DNA: TGTGCCAGCAGCCGTGGGACCGGGGGCACCGGGGAGCTGTTTTTT; CDR3 protein: CASSRGTGGTGELFF
J gene: TRBJ2-3; V gene: TRBV5-4; clone size: few; D gene: TRBD2; CDR3 DNA: TGTGCCAGCAGCTTGGCCGGTGCGGGAGGCGGAACAGATACGCAGTATTTT; CDR3 protein: CASSLAGAGGGTDTQYF
J gene: TRBJ1-6; V gene: TRBV14; clone size: -; D gene: -; CDR3 DNA: TGTGCCAGCACCATTGGGGGCGCAGATTCACCCCTCCACTTT; CDR3 protein: CASTIGGADSPLHF
J gene: TRBJ1-3; V gene: TRBV5-1; clone size: -; D gene: -; CDR3 DNA: TGCGCCAGCAGCCCCGAGAGGGGGAGCAGGGCCTCTGGAAACACCATATATTTT; CDR3 protein: CASSPERGSRASGNTIYF
J gene: TRBJ1-6; V gene: TRBV20-1; clone size: -; D gene: -; CDR3 DNA: TGCAGTGCTAGTTCGGCGGGGAGGGGCGATTCACCCCTCCACTTT; CDR3 protein: CSASSAGRGDSPLHF
J gene: TRBJ2-7; V gene: TRBV11-3; clone size: -; D gene: TRBD2; CDR3 DNA: TGTGCCAGCAGCCCGATGGGACTAGCGGATTACGAGCAGTACTTC; CDR3 protein: CASSPMGLADYEQYF
J gene: TRBJ2-7; V gene: TRBV5-4; clone size: -; D gene: -; CDR3 DNA: TGTGCCAGCAGCTTGGACAGGGTAGGCGAGCAGTACTTC; CDR3 protein: CASSLDRVGEQYF
J gene: TRBJ2-5; V gene: TRBV7-8; clone size: -; D gene: -; CDR3 DNA: TGTGCCAGCAGCTTAGTTACAGGGGGGGTCGAGACCCAGTACTTC; CDR3 protein: CASSLVTGGVETQYF
J gene: TRBJ2-5; V gene: TRBV27; clone size: -; D gene: TRBD1; CDR3 DNA: TGTGCCAGCATGTTGACAGGGCAAGAGACCCAGTACTTC; CDR3 protein: CASMLTGQETQYF
J gene: TRBJ2-7; V gene: TRBV4-1; clone size: -; D gene: TRBD2; CDR3 DNA: TGCGCCAGCAGCCGGACTAGCGGGAGGCTGTACGAGCAGTACTTC; CDR3 protein: CASSRTSGRLYEQYF
J gene: TRBJ2-2; V gene: TRBV7-9; clone size: once; D gene: TRBD2; CDR3 DNA: TGTGCCAGCAGCCCAGTAGCGGGAGGGCCCCGAACCGGGGAGCTGTTTTTT; CDR3 protein: CASSPVAGGPRTGELFF
J gene: TRBJ2-7; V gene: TRBV19; clone size: -; D gene: TRBD2; CDR3 DNA: TGTGCCAGTAGTACCTCTAGCGGCTACGAGCAGTACTTC; CDR3 protein: CASSTSSGYEQYF
J gene: TRBJ2-6; V gene: TRBV25-1; clone size: once; D gene: -; CDR3 DNA: TGTGCCAGCAGTGTGAGCGTCTACTCTGGGGCCAACGTCCTGACTTTC; CDR3 protein: CASSVSVYSGANVLTF
J gene: TRBJ2-5; V gene: TRBV3-1/TRBV3-2; clone size: -; D gene: -; CDR3 DNA: TGTGCCAGCAGCTCCTTGGCAGAGACCCAGTACTTC; CDR3 protein: CASSSLAETQYF
J gene: TRBJ1-2; V gene: TRBV28; clone size: -; D gene: -; CDR3 DNA: TGTGCCAGCAGAGGCGGACATTTCTATGGCTACACCTTC; CDR3 protein: CASRGGHFYGYTF
J gene: TRBJ2-2; V gene: TRBV5-4; clone size: few; D gene: TRBD2; CDR3 DNA: TGTGCCAGCAGCTCGAGGTCGGGCGGGAGAAACACCGGGGAGCTGTTTTTT; CDR3 protein: CASSSRSGGRNTGELFF
J gene: TRBJ2-7; V gene: TRBV5-6; clone size: few; D gene: -; CDR3 DNA: TGTGCCAGCAGCTCCGGGGCCTACGAGCAGTACTTC; CDR3 protein: CASSSGAYEQYF
J gene: TRBJ2-2; V gene: TRBV2; clone size: once; D gene: -; CDR3 DNA: TGTGCCAGCAGTATCCAGCGAAACACCGGGGAGCTGTTTTTT; CDR3 protein: CASSIQRNTGELFF
J gene: TRBJ1-6; V gene: TRBV5-4; clone size: -; D gene: -; CDR3 DNA: TGTGCCAGCAGCTTGACTCAGGGTGGTTCACCCCTCCACTTT; CDR3 protein: CASSLTQGGSPLHF
J gene: TRBJ1-6; V gene: TRBV9; clone size: -; D gene: -; CDR3 DNA: TGTGCCAGCAGCGAAGTTTCCCCACCGGGACTGAGTAATCCACCCCTCCACTTT; CDR3 protein: CASSEVSPPGLSNPPLHF
J gene: TRBJ2-1; V gene: TRBV5-4; clone size: -; D gene: -; CDR3 DNA: TGTGCCAGCAGCTTGGGGACTCAAATGGGCAATGAGCAGTTCTTC; CDR3 protein: CASSLGTQMGNEQFF
J gene: TRBJ2-3; V gene: TRBV7-2; clone size: -; D gene: -; CDR3 DNA: TGTGCCAGCAGCTTAGGGCTAGCGTCGGGCAATACGCAGTATTTT; CDR3 protein: CASSLGLASGNTQYF
J gene: TRBJ2-7; V gene: TRBV6-6; clone size: -; D gene: -; CDR3 DNA: TGTGCCAGCAGTTACGACTACTCCTACGAGCAGTACTTC; CDR3 protein: CASSYDYSYEQYF
J gene: TRBJ1-2; V gene: TRBV10-3; clone size: -; D gene: -; CDR3 DNA: TGTGCCATCAGTTCAGAACAGGCACAGCCTAACTATGGCTACACCTTC; CDR3 protein: CAISSEQAQPNYGYTF
J gene: TRBJ1-1; V gene: TRBV11-2; clone size: -; D gene: -; CDR3 DNA: TGTGCCAGCAGTAAACGGGGGGCTCGAGGGGACACTGAAGCTTTCTTT; CDR3 protein: CASSKRGARGDTEAFF
J gene: TRBJ2-7; V gene: TRBV9; clone size: -; D gene: -; CDR3 DNA: TGTGCCAGCAGCGTAAGCGACTACGAGCAGTACTTC; CDR3 protein: CASSVSDYEQYF
J gene: TRBJ2-5; V gene: TRBV7-2; clone size: -; D gene: TRBD2; CDR3 DNA: TGTGCCAGCAGACTTAGCGGGAGGGCCGAAGAGACCCAGTACTTC; CDR3 protein: CASRLSGRAEETQYF
J gene: TRBJ2-7; V gene: TRBV13; clone size: -; D gene: TRBD2; CDR3 DNA: TGTGCCAGCAGCATCGGCGGTAGCGGGAGGTATGCAAACGAGCAGTACTTC; CDR3 protein: CASSIGGSGRYANEQYF
J gene: TRBJ1-5; V gene: TRBV6-1; clone size: once; D gene: -; CDR3 DNA: TGTGCCAGCAGTTCTTACCGGTCTCATCAGCCCCAGCATTTT; CDR3 protein: CASSSYRSHQPQHF